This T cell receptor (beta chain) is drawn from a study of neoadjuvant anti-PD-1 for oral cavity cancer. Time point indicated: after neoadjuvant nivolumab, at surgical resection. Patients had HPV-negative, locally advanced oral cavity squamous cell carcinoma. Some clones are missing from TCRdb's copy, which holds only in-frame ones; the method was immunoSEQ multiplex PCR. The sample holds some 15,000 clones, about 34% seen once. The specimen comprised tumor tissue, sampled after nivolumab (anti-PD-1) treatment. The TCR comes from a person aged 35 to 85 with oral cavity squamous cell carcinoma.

The CDR3, as DNA: TGTGCCAGCAGCCTGGGGGCAGGAAGCACAGATACGCAGTATTTT. This codes for CASSLGAGSTDTQYF. This sequence joins TRBV5-8 and TRBJ2-3; a possible D gene is TRBD1 (6 bases). Germline V gives CDR1 SGHTS, CDR2 YDEGEE. V was pared by 4 bases and J by 0 bases, with 12 bases between. This CDR3 spans 15 amino acids.